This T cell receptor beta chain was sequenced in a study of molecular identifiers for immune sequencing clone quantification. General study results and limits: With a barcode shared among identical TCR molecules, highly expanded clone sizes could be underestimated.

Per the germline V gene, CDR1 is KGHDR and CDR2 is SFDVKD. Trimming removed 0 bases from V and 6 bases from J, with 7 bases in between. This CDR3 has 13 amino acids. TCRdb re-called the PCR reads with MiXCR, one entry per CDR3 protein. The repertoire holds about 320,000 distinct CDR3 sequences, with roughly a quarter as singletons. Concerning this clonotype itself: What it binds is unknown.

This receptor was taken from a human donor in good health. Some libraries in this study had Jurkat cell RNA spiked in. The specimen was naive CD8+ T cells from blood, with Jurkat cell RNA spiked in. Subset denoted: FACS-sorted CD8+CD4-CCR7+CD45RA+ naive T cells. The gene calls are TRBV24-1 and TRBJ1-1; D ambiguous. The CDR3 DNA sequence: TGTGCCACCAGTGATTTGGTGGGGTCTGAAGCTTTCTTT. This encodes CATSDLVGSEAFF.